This entry lists 2 T cell receptor beta chains sequenced from one sample in a study of technical replicates of blood from a handful of donors. Libraries were prepared by immunoSEQ multiplex PCR; TCRdb keeps only in-frame clonotypes and omits some of them. The sample holds about 73,000 clones, 93% seen once. The material sequenced was T cells isolated from PBMCs. Receptors originate from a human donor in good health.

The chain carries TRBV28 and TRBJ2-7, with 8 bases aligning to TRBD1. Germline-derived CDR1 and CDR2 are MDHEN and SYDVKM. J lost 3 bases, V lost 10 bases, and 5 bases had no gene match. The CDR3 is 12 residues long. The CDR3 protein is CATGQVVYEQYF. In DNA form, the CDR3 reads TGTGCCACGGGACAGGTTGTCTACGAGCAGTACTTC.

The chain employs TRBV4-1 and TRBJ2-7; TRBD1 might be the D (5 bases). The CDR3 spans 15 residues. Trimming stripped 2 bases from V and 2 bases from J, with 13 bases between. Germline-derived CDR1 and CDR2 are MGHRA and YSYEKL. Here the CDR3 reads CASSQTQVTAYEQYF. DNA for the CDR3: TGCGCCAGCAGCCAAACACAGGTAACTGCCTACGAGCAGTACTTC.